The next 11 T cell receptor beta chains were all read from a single sample in a study of shared clonotypes between healthy human individuals. Naive CD8 cells comprised CD45RO-negative, CCR7-positively selected cells, excluding terminally differentiated effector memory CD45RA+ cells. Clones were sequenced by immunoSEQ multiplex PCR, and TCRdb holds only the in-frame ones, with some missing. The sample has about 2 million clones, about 94% seen once. The sequenced sample was naive CD8+ T cells sorted from blood. These receptors originate from a man younger than 35 in good health.

The rearrangement joins TRBV10-3 to TRBJ2-7; unclear D gene. From germline, CDR1 is ENHRY and CDR2 SYGVKD. Trimming removed 2 bases from V and 6 bases from J, with 8 bases in between. The CDR3 covers 12 residues. The CDR3 here is CAISEPGSEQYF. CDR3 nucleotide sequence: TGTGCCATCAGTGAGCCCGGCTCCGAGCAGTACTTC.

Details on this clone: A much larger clone differs from this one at a single base, so this may be a read error. The same CDR3 arises from other DNA sequences in this sample as well. The chain recombines TRBV11-2 with TRBJ1-1; TRBD1 is a possible D gene (5 bases). This CDR3 region has 12 residues. Deletions cut 3 bases from V and 5 bases from J, with 7 bases between. Germline lookup yields CDR1 SGHAT and CDR2 FQNNGV. The CDR3 DNA reads TGTGCCAGCAGCTTGGGGGAGACTGAAGCTTTCTTT. Translation: CASSLGETEAFF.

The CDR3 is CASSQERQGIGYGYTF. The CDR3 DNA reads TGCGCCAGCAGCCAAGAAAGGCAAGGGATCGGCTATGGCTACACCTTC. This chain joins TRBV4-3 and TRBJ1-2, with D hard to call. This CDR3 has 16 amino acids. Germline CDR1 reads LGHNA; CDR2 reads YSLEER. V gave up 0 bases and J gave up 4 bases, with 15 bases separating them.

To note about this clone: Different DNA sequences within this sample yield the same CDR3. The V and J genes are TRBV5-4 and TRBJ2-1, with TRBD2 matching 10 bases. Germline V lookup: CDR1 SGHNT, CDR2 YYREEE (reference sequence). Trimming at V came to 4 bases and at J to 6 bases, leaving 7 bases not matched to a gene. The CDR3 sequence is 15 residues long. CDR3 region: CASSGGAGGPNEQFF. The CDR3 nucleotides are TGTGCCAGCAGCGGCGGAGCGGGGGGGCCCAATGAGCAGTTCTTC.

The V and J genes are TRBV10-1 and TRBJ2-7, with TRBD2 matching 7 bases. J was trimmed by 1 base and V by 3 bases; bases with no gene match: 0. The CDR3 is 13 residues long. Germline V gives CDR1 WNHNN, CDR2 SYGVQD (reference sequence). CDR3 sequence: CASSDGGSYEQYF. For the CDR3, the DNA is TGCGCCAGCAGTGACGGGGGGTCCTACGAGCAGTACTTC.

With regard to this clone: This sample also contains other DNA sequences that code for the same CDR3. This chain joins TRBV27 and TRBJ2-7, with 8 bases lining up with TRBD1. Germline V gives CDR1 MNHEY, CDR2 SMNVEV (reference sequence). This CDR3 has 16 amino acids. Trimming removed 0 bases from V and 1 base from J; junction bases left unmatched: 5. Written as DNA, the CDR3 is TGTGCCAGCAGTTTATCGACAGGGGAACGGTCCTACGAGCAGTACTTC. The encoded protein is CASSLSTGERSYEQYF.

The CDR3 spells CASSSGEVYEQYF. CDR3 DNA: TGTGCCAGCAGCTCGGGCGAAGTTTACGAGCAGTACTTC. V gene TRBV5-4 combines with J gene TRBJ2-7; D is unclear. The CDR3 spans 13 residues. Deletions cut 3 bases from V and 4 bases from J, with 11 bases between. Germline-derived CDR1 and CDR2 are SGHNT and YYREEE (reference sequence).

The chain uses TRBV18 and TRBJ2-1; D not resolved. There are 14 residues in the CDR3. Per the germline V gene, CDR1 is KGHSH and CDR2 is LQKENI. The V end lost 1 base, the J end lost 8 bases, and 12 bases lay between the germline ends. The CDR3 coding sequence is TGTGCCAGCTCACCACTTGGTTTGTTTGATGAGCAGTTCTTC. This gives the protein CASSPLGLFDEQFF.

The CDR3 coding sequence is TGTGCCAGCAGCTTTTCGGAGTGGGACACTGAAGCTTTCTTT. Translated, it gives CASSFSEWDTEAFF. The rearrangement links TRBV13 to TRBJ1-1, with no clear D. The V end was cut by 3 bases, the J end by 3 bases, with 11 bases between. Germline-derived CDR1 and CDR2 are PRHDT and FYEKMQ (reference sequence). CDR3 length equals 14 residues.

Concerning this clone itself: This CDR3 is also generated by other DNA sequences in the sample. The J gene is TRBJ2-7, the V gene TRBV19; weak D call: TRBD1 (7 bases). V lost 6 bases to trimming and J lost 2 bases, with 11 bases between them. The germline V gene encodes CDR1 LNHDA and CDR2 SQIVND (reference sequence). The CDR3 is 13 residues long. The CDR3 nucleotides read TGTGCCAGTAGCCCAGGGGGGACCTACGAGCAGTACTTC. Protein product: CASSPGGTYEQYF.

The CDR3: CASSLFLDGSSYNEQFF. The CDR3 DNA sequence: TGCGCCAGCAGCTTGTTCCTGGACGGCAGCTCCTACAATGAGCAGTTCTTC. The chain has TRBV5-1 and TRBJ2-1; no firm D call. The CDR3 is 17 amino acids. V shed 1 base and J shed 0 bases, with 14 bases lying between them. The germline CDR1 and CDR2 sequences are SGHRS and YFSETQ. Filled out from reference TRBV5-1 and TRBJ2-1, the complete variable domain reads KAGVTQTPRYLIKTRGQQVTLSCSPISGHRSVSWYQQTPGQGLQFLFEYFSETQRNKGNFPGRFSGRQFSNSRSEMNVSTLELGDSALYLCASSLFLDGSSYNEQFFGPGTRLTVL.